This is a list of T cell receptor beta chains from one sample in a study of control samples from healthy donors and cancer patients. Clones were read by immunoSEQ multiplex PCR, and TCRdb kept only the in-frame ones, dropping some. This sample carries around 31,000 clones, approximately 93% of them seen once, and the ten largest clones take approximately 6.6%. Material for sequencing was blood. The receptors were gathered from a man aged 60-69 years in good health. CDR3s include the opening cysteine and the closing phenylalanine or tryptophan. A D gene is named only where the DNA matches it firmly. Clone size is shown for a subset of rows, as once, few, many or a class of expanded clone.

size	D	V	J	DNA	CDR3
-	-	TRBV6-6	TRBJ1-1	TGTGCCAGCGGGCCCTCTGACAGGAACACTGAAGCTTTCTTT	CASGPSDRNTEAFF
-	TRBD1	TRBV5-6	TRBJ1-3	TGTGCCAGCAGCCCAATTCCGGGACAGGCTGGAAACACCATATATTTT	CASSPIPGQAGNTIYF
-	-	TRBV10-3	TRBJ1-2	TGTGCCATCAGTGACCCTAACTATGGCTACACCTTC	CAISDPNYGYTF
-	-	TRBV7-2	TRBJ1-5	TGTGCCAGCACCACTAGAGAGGAGGGGCCCCAGCATTTT	CASTTREEGPQHF
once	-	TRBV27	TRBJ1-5	TGTGCCAGCAGTTCCCTCCTGACAGGAGGTAGCAATCAGCCCCAGCATTTT	CASSSLLTGGSNQPQHF
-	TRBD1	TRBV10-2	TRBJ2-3	TGCGCCAGTATTAAGGGACAGGGAACAGATACGCAGTATTTT	CASIKGQGTDTQYF
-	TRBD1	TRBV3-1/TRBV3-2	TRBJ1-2	TGTGCCAGCAGCCAGTGGCAGGGGGCTAACTATGGCTACACCTTC	CASSQWQGANYGYTF
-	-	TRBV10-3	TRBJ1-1	TGTGCCATCAGCAGTATCGGAATGAACACTGAAGCTTTCTTT	CAISSIGMNTEAFF
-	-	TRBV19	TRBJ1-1	TGTGCCAGTAGTATGGAGGGCATGAACACTGAAGCTTTCTTT	CASSMEGMNTEAFF
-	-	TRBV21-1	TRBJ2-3	TGTGCCAGCAACGTTCGACTTGGCAACACAGATACGCAGTATTTT	CASNVRLGNTDTQYF
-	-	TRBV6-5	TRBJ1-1	TGTGCCGTAGGAAGGGACACTGAAGCTTTCTTT	CAVGRDTEAFF
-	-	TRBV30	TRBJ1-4	TGTGCCTGGAGTGGACCGAGGAGGGGGGGCAGGGATCCTAATGAAAAACTGTTTTTT	CAWSGPRRGGRDPNEKLFF
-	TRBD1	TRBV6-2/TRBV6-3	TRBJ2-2	TGTGCCAGCAGTTACCGGGACAGGGGGCCCACCGGGGAGCTGTTTTTT	CASSYRDRGPTGELFF
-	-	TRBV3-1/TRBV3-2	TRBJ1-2	TGTGCCAGCAGCCAAGGGAACAGTAACTATGGCTACACCTTC	CASSQGNSNYGYTF
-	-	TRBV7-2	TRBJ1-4	TGTGCCAGCAGCTTGGGGACACGTGAAAAACTGTTTTTT	CASSLGTREKLFF
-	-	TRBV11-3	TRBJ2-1	TGTGCCAGCAGCTTATCCCGGGGCGGGGCGAGCTCCTACAATGAGCAGTTCTTC	CASSLSRGGASSYNEQFF
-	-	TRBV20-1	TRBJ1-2	TGCAGTGCTAACGGGGGGTATGGCTACACCTTC	CSANGGYGYTF
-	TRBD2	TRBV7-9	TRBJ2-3	TGTGCCAGCAGCTTAGGGGGGGGACCTAGCACAGATACGCAGTATTTT	CASSLGGGPSTDTQYF
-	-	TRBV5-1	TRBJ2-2	TGCGCCAGCAGCTTGACTCCCGGGGACACCGGGGAGCTGTTTTTT	CASSLTPGDTGELFF
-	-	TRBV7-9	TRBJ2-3	TGTGCCAGCAGCCTTCGACAGGGCACAGATACGCAGTATTTT	CASSLRQGTDTQYF
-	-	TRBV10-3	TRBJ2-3	TGTGCCATCAGTGAGGGGCAGGCCCCCACAGATACGCAGTATTTT	CAISEGQAPTDTQYF
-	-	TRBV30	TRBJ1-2	TGTGCCGGCAAGACAGAAACTAACTATGGCTACACCTTC	CAGKTETNYGYTF
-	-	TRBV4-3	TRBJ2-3	TGCGCCAGCAGCCAAGATTACGGGACAGATACGCAGTATTTT	CASSQDYGTDTQYF
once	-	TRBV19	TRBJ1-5	TGTGCCAGTAGTTCTGATATCAATCAGCCCCAGCATTTT	CASSSDINQPQHF
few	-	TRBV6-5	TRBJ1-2	TGTGCCAGCAAAGGGGAAATCGTACGGGTGGACGGCTACACCTTC	CASKGEIVRVDGYTF
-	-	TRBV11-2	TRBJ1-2	TGTGCCAGCAGCTCCGGGGCTCTTAACTATGGCTACACCTTC	CASSSGALNYGYTF
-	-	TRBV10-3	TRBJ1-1	TGTGCCATCAGTGGAGAAATGAACACTGAAGCTTTCTTT	CAISGEMNTEAFF
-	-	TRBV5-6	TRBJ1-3	TGTGCCAGCAGCTCCCGGGCCTCTGGAAACACCATATATTTT	CASSSRASGNTIYF